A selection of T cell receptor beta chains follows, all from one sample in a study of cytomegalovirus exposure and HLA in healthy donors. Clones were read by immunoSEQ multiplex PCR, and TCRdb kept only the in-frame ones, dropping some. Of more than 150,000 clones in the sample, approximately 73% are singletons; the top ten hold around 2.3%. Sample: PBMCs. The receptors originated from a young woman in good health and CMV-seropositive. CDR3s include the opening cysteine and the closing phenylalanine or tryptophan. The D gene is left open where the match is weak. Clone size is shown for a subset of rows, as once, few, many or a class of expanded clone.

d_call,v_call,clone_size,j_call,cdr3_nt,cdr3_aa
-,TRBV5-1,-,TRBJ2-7,TGCGCCAGCAGCTTGGATACGGGGAGGTACGAGCAGTACTTC,CASSLDTGRYEQYF
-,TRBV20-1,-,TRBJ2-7,TGCAGTGCGTCGAAAGAATCCGAGCAGTACTTC,CSASKESEQYF
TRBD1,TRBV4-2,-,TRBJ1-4,TGTGCCAGCAGCCAAGAGGGAGGACAGGGCCGAGAACTGTTTTTT,CASSQEGGQGRELFF
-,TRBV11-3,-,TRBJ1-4,TGTGCCAGCAGTTCGCGCCGATCAACTAATGAAAAACTGTTTTTT,CASSSRRSTNEKLFF
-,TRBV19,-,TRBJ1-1,TGTGCCAGTGGTATCAGGGCAGGGAGGACTGAAGCTTTCTTT,CASGIRAGRTEAFF
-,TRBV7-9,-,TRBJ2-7,TGTGCCAGCAGCGAAGAGTACGAGCAGTACTTC,CASSEEYEQYF
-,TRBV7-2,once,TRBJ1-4,TGTGCCAGCAGCCTGGCGGCGGGCGTTAATGAAAAACTGTTTTTT,CASSLAAGVNEKLFF
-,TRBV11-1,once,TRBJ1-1,TGTGCCAGCAGCCTGATGGGACTGGAGGATGAAGCTTTCTTT,CASSLMGLEDEAFF
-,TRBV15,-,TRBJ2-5,TGTGCCACCAGCAGGCGCGGGGTGGGACAAGAGACCCAGTACTTC,CATSRRGVGQETQYF
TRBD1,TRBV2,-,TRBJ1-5,TGTGCCAGCAGTTGGGGAGGGACAGGGAATCAGCCCCAGCATTTT,CASSWGGTGNQPQHF
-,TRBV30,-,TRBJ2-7,TGTGCCGGCGTCGTGCCAGGCGGGTACTACGAGCAGTACTTC,CAGVVPGGYYEQYF
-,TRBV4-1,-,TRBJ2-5,TGCGCCAGCAGCCCCGAGGACTATGGGAGGACCCAGTACTTC,CASSPEDYGRTQYF
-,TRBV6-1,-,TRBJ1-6,TGTGCCAGCAGTGAAAATGGGGGGGCATGGTTCAATTCACCCCTCCACTTT,CASSENGGAWFNSPLHF
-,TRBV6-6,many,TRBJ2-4,TGTGCCAGCCGACTTAATACTGTTCAGTACTTC,CASRLNTVQYF
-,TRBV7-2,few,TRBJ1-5,TGTGCCAGCAGCGGCCTTCGCAATCAGCCCCAGCATTTT,CASSGLRNQPQHF
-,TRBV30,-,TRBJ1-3,TGTGCCTGTTTTACGGGCTCTGGAAACACCATATATTTT,CACFTGSGNTIYF
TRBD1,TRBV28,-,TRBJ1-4,TGTGCCAGCAGTTTACTCCCTATCTTCGGTGACAGGGAAATTAATGAAAAACTGTTTTTT,CASSLLPIFGDREINEKLFF
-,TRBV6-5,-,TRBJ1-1,TGTGCCAGCAGTTACTCGCAGGGGCTGGAGGCTTTCTTT,CASSYSQGLEAFF
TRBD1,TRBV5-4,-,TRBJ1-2,TGTGCCAGCAGCTTTGACAGGGTCAGCGGCTATGGCTACACCTTC,CASSFDRVSGYGYTF
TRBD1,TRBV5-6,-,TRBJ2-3,TGTGCCAGCAGCTTCCGACAGGGTTGGACCACAGATACGCAGTATTTT,CASSFRQGWTTDTQYF
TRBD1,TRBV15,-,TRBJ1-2,TGTGCCACCAGCAGAGCACAGGGGGGTAGAGGCTACACCTTC,CATSRAQGGRGYTF
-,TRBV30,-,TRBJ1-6,TGTGCCTGGAGCGGACAGTATAATTCACCCCTCCACTTT,CAWSGQYNSPLHF
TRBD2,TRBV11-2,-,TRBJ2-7,TGTGCCAGCAGGACTCATACTAGCGGGGGGGGACGCGGCGAGCAGTACTTC,CASRTHTSGGGRGEQYF
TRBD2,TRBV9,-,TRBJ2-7,TGTGCCAGCAGCCCAACGGGGGGTTCGGAGCAGTACTTC,CASSPTGGSEQYF
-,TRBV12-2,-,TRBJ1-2,TGTGCAAGTCGCTTACCATTGTCCCGGCGAGAGGACTATGGCTACACCTTC,CASRLPLSRREDYGYTF
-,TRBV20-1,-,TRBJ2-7,TGCAGTGCTCCTCGAGACGAGCAGTACTTC,CSAPRDEQYF
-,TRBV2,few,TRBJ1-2,TGTGCCAGCAGAGGGCGGGTTCACTATGGCTACACCTTC,CASRGRVHYGYTF
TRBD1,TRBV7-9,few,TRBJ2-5,TGTGCCAGCAGCCTCCGCAGACAGGGGACAGAGACCCAGTACTTC,CASSLRRQGTETQYF
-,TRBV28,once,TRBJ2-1,TGTGCCAGCAGTTTTACGGGCTCCTACAATGAGCAGTTCTTC,CASSFTGSYNEQFF
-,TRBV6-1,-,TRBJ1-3,TGTGCCGCGGGGCAGGGAGACTTTGGAAACACCATATATTTT,CAAGQGDFGNTIYF
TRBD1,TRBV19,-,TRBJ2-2,TGTGCCAGTACTCCCAGGGGGTCTACCGGGGAGCTGTTTTTT,CASTPRGSTGELFF
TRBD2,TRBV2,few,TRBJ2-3,TGTGCCAGCAGTGATTGGGCTAGCGGGGGGGCGGGGTATAGCACAGATACGCAGTATTTT,CASSDWASGGAGYSTDTQYF